This is a list of T cell receptor beta chains from one sample in a study of T-cell reconstitution after alpha-beta-depleted transplantation in children. TCRdb redid the calling of the PCR reads with MiXCR, one entry per CDR3 protein. The sample contains approximately 490,000 distinct CDR3 sequences, 9.5% to 15% of which appear only once. Sequencing was performed on PBMCs from the stem cell graft donor, taken from the stem cell graft. These receptor sequences come from a human donor who donated a stem cell graft to a child with combined immunodeficiency. The CDR3 runs from the conserved cysteine through the conserved F or W. A D gene is named only where the DNA matches it firmly. The listing skips clone size in some rows; elsewhere it reads once, few, many or a size class.

>TRBD1|few|TRBJ1-1|TRBV6-5
TGTGCCAGCAGCCAAGACAGGGGAAGGTTAGAGGACACTGAAGCTTTCTTT
CASSQDRGRLEDTEAFF
>-|few|TRBJ2-7|TRBV10-3
TGTGCCATCAGTGAGTTACAGGGCGACGAGCAGTACTTC
CAISELQGDEQYF
>TRBD2|few|TRBJ2-3|TRBV12-3/TRBV12-4
TGTGCCAGCAGCCAGCGGGACTTCACAGATACGCAGTATTTT
CASSQRDFTDTQYF
>-|-|TRBJ2-1|TRBV4-1
TGCGCCAGCGTCCGATCGGTAGGGGACAATGAGCAGTTCTTC
CASVRSVGDNEQFF
>TRBD2|-|TRBJ2-1|TRBV7-2
TGTGCCAGCAGCTTTTTGGGACTAGATGACAGGGAGCAGTTCTTC
CASSFLGLDDREQFF
>TRBD1|few|TRBJ2-1|TRBV6-1
TGTGCCAGCAGACAGGGGATAGCCTACAATGAGCAGTTCTTC
CASRQGIAYNEQFF
>TRBD2|many|TRBJ2-1|TRBV29-1
TGCAGCGTTGAAGGACTAGCGCGGTCCTACAATGAGCAGTTCTTC
CSVEGLARSYNEQFF
>-|few|TRBJ2-3|TRBV28
TGTGCCAGCGGGCTCGGGGGCACAGATACGCAGTATTTT
CASGLGGTDTQYF
>-|few|TRBJ2-1|TRBV18
TGTGCCAGCTCACCACCTCTCCGGGCTTACAATGAGCAGTTCTTC
CASSPPLRAYNEQFF
>TRBD1|few|TRBJ2-7|TRBV28
TGTGCCAGCGGGACAGCCGACTACGAGCAGTACTTC
CASGTADYEQYF
>TRBD2|-|TRBJ2-7|TRBV7-7
TGTGCTAGCAGCTTAGAGGCGGGGGGTTCCTACGAGCAGTACTTC
CASSLEAGGSYEQYF
>-|-|TRBJ1-1|TRBV7-9
TGTGCCAGCAGCCCTGGCCCTTTAGCTTTCTTT
CASSPGPLAFF
>TRBD1|many|TRBJ2-5|TRBV6-5
TGTGCCAGCAGTTACCCTCCTACAGGGGACAGCCTTTTTGAGACCCAGTACTTC
CASSYPPTGDSLFETQYF
>-|-|TRBJ2-7|TRBV7-9
TGTGCCAGCAGCCCGGGGCCCCTCGGCGGGTTTGGCTACGAGCAGTACTTC
CASSPGPLGGFGYEQYF
>-|many|TRBJ2-2|TRBV27
TGTGCCAGCTCCGCAGGGGACCATTTAGTTGGGACCGGGGAGCTGTTTTTT
CASSAGDHLVGTGELFF
>-|many|TRBJ1-1|TRBV12-3/TRBV12-4
TGTGCCAGCAGTTTACAGGGTTGGGACACTGAAGCTTTCTTT
CASSLQGWDTEAFF
>TRBD1|few|TRBJ2-7|TRBV12-3/TRBV12-4
TGTGCCAGCAGTTTAGGACGGACAGGGGGCAGCTCCTACGAGCAGTACTTC
CASSLGRTGGSSYEQYF
>TRBD2|-|TRBJ2-1|TRBV6-2/TRBV6-3
TGTGCCAGCAGTGTGAGAAGGACTAGCGGAAACAATGAGCAGTTCTTC
CASSVRRTSGNNEQFF
>-|many|TRBJ1-5|TRBV18
TGTGCCAGCTCTCCCACAGGGTTGCCCCAGCATTTT
CASSPTGLPQHF
>TRBD1|many|TRBJ2-3|TRBV7-2
TGTGCCAGCAGCTTAGCGCTTCAGGGGGCGGATACGCAGTATTTT
CASSLALQGADTQYF
>-|many|TRBJ2-7|TRBV2
TGTGCCAGCAGTCAAGAGCGGACACTTTACTCCTACGAGCAGTACTTC
CASSQERTLYSYEQYF
>TRBD1|many|TRBJ2-3|TRBV12-3/TRBV12-4
TGTGCCAGCAGTCCGACAGGGGTGTACACGCAGTATTTT
CASSPTGVYTQYF